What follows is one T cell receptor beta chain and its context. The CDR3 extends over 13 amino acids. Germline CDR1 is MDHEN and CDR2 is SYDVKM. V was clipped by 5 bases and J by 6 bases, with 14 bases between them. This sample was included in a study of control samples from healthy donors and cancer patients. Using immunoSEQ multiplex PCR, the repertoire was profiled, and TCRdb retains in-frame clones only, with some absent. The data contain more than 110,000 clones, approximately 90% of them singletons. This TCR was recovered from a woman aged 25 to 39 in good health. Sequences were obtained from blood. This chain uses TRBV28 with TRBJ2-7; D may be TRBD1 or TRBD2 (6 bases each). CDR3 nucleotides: TGTGCCAGCAGTCGGGGCAGGGGACTCGAGCAGTACTTC. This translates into CASSRGRGLEQYF.